Listed below are T cell receptor beta chains from one sample, sequenced in a study of T cell responses to AZD1222 COVID-19 vaccine. Some clones are missing from TCRdb's copy, which holds only in-frame ones; the method was immunoSEQ multiplex PCR. The sample consists of over 25,000 clones, 78% of them appearing once. Source: peripheral blood, taken on day 0 of AZD1222 vaccination. The receptors shown here come from an adult in good health. Each CDR3 is given with its conserved first and last residue. D genes are given only for firm matches. Clone size is not always given. Where it is, it says once, few, many or a class for expanded clones.

TRBJ1-1 - TRBV19 - CASSIQTGSNTEAFF TGTGCCAGTAGTATACAGACAGGTTCGAACACTGAAGCTTTCTTT
TRBJ1-1 - TRBV9 - CASSVDLRRGTEAFF TGTGCCAGCAGCGTAGATCTCCGGAGGGGCACTGAAGCTTTCTTT
TRBJ1-1 - TRBV27 once CASSLRNRLNTEAFF TGTGCCAGCAGTTTAAGAAACCGGCTGAACACTGAAGCTTTCTTT
TRBJ2-4 - TRBV6-1 - CASSDGGDPDIQYF TGTGCCAGCAGTGATGGAGGGGATCCGGACATTCAGTACTTC
TRBJ2-5 - TRBV27 once CASSLRLGKQETQYF TGTGCCAGCAGTTTACGTCTGGGGAAACAAGAGACCCAGTACTTC
TRBJ1-1 TRBD1 TRBV10-2 - CASLTNDRGWTEAFF TGCGCCAGCCTTACGAACGACAGGGGTTGGACTGAAGCTTTCTTT
TRBJ1-2 - TRBV28 - CASSSDYGYTF TGTGCCAGCAGTTCCGACTATGGCTACACCTTC
TRBJ2-1 - TRBV9 - CASSVVPGRNEQFF TGTGCCAGCAGCGTAGTCCCAGGTCGGAATGAGCAGTTCTTC
TRBJ1-3 - TRBV7-9 - CASSYRDEETRNTIYF TGTGCCAGCAGCTACCGGGACGAGGAGACGAGAAACACCATATATTTT
TRBJ2-1 - TRBV7-2 - CASSLTGTASSYNEQFF TGTGCCAGCAGCCTCACCGGGACTGCGAGCTCCTACAATGAGCAGTTCTTC
TRBJ2-4 - TRBV5-6 - CASSLVLGDIQYF TGTGCCAGCAGCTTGGTGCTGGGAGACATTCAGTACTTC
TRBJ2-6 - TRBV28 - CASSLVPVSGANVLTF TGTGCCAGCAGTTTAGTACCCGTCTCTGGGGCCAACGTCCTGACTTTC
TRBJ1-4 - TRBV11-3 - CASSRGVPNEKLFF TGTGCCAGCAGCCGGGGAGTCCCTAATGAAAAACTGTTTTTT
TRBJ2-7 - TRBV7-9 - CASSCAWDSYEQYF TGTGCCAGCAGCTGCGCCTGGGACTCCTACGAGCAGTACTTC
TRBJ1-5 - TRBV2 - CASSEPSSNQPQHF TGTGCCAGCAGTGAACCCTCTAGCAATCAGCCCCAGCATTTT
TRBJ2-5 - TRBV5-1 - CASSWGFEFKETQYF TGCGCCAGCAGCTGGGGTTTTGAGTTTAAAGAGACCCAGTACTTC
TRBJ1-5 - TRBV30 - CAWSTRQNSNQPQHF TGTGCCTGGAGTACCCGACAGAATAGCAATCAGCCCCAGCATTTT
TRBJ1-2 - TRBV6-5 - CASRSGGYTF TGTGCCAGCAGGTCCGGGGGCTACACCTTC
TRBJ1-1 - TRBV11-3 - CASSSWGYTEAFF TGTGCCAGCAGCTCGTGGGGTTACACTGAAGCTTTCTTT
TRBJ1-5 TRBD1 TRBV28 - CASSLSGTGNYQPQHF TGTGCCAGCAGTTTATCGGGGACAGGGAACTATCAGCCCCAGCATTTT
TRBJ1-1 - TRBV9 - CASSVNWGPDTEAFF TGTGCCAGCAGCGTAAACTGGGGACCGGACACTGAAGCTTTCTTT
TRBJ2-1 TRBD2 TRBV28 - CASNGLGSPRSYNEQFF TGTGCCAGCAACGGACTAGGGTCCCCTCGGTCCTACAATGAGCAGTTCTTC
TRBJ2-5 - TRBV5-4 - CASSLYKDPAGQYF TGTGCCAGCAGCTTGTATAAGGACCCAGCAGGGCAGTACTTC
TRBJ1-3 - TRBV7-8 - CASSLEVDSSGNTIYF TGTGCCAGCAGCTTAGAAGTCGACTCCTCTGGAAACACCATATATTTT
TRBJ1-2 - TRBV27 - CASSSDRTYGYTF TGTGCCAGCAGCTCCGACAGAACCTATGGCTACACCTTC
TRBJ2-1 TRBD2 TRBV12-5 - CASGGTSGGTEQFF TGTGCTAGTGGGGGGACTAGCGGGGGCACTGAGCAGTTCTTC
TRBJ2-7 TRBD2 TRBV7-2 - CASSSNSGGRGEQYF TGTGCCAGCAGCTCGAACTCGGGGGGGCGAGGCGAGCAGTACTTC
TRBJ2-5 - TRBV29-1 - CSVEAPRIGTQYF TGCAGCGTTGAGGCCCCAAGAATCGGGACCCAGTACTTC